This is a list of T cell receptor beta chains from one sample in a study of shared clonotypes between healthy human individuals. The protocol was immunoSEQ multiplex PCR, while the TCRdb copy is restricted to in-frame clones and leaves out a portion. The sample has millions of clones, roughly 94% seen once. The sequenced material came from naive CD4+ T cells sorted from blood. The receptors come from a man between 18 and 35 years old in good health. Each CDR3 is given with its conserved first and last residue. The order of the fields is D gene, J gene, V gene, clone size, CDR3 protein, CDR3 DNA. A D gene is named only where the DNA matches it firmly. Clone size is not always given. Where it is, it says once, few, many or a class for expanded clones.

>TRBD1|TRBJ2-5|TRBV10-3|once
CAISGGQEETQYF
TGTGCCATCAGTGGTGGACAGGAGGAGACCCAGTACTTC
>NA|TRBJ2-2|TRBV23-1|NA
CASSLSPGRSGELFF
TGCGCCAGCAGTCTTAGCCCCGGGCGGTCCGGGGAGCTGTTTTTT
>TRBD1|TRBJ2-3|TRBV5-1|NA
CASSLGQGLGDTQYF
TGCGCCAGCAGCTTGGGACAGGGCCTGGGAGATACGCAGTATTTT
>TRBD1|TRBJ1-2|TRBV29-1|NA
CSVGTGALNYGYTF
TGCAGCGTTGGGACAGGGGCCTTGAACTATGGCTACACCTTC
>NA|TRBJ1-5|TRBV30|NA
CASTSGASENQPQHF
TGTGCCTCTACCTCGGGGGCCTCTGAGAATCAGCCCCAGCATTTT
>TRBD2|TRBJ2-5|TRBV27|NA
CASSLTSGREETQYF
TGTGCCAGCAGTTTAACTAGCGGGAGGGAGGAGACCCAGTACTTC
>NA|TRBJ2-2|TRBV19|NA
CASSPRDITGELFF
TGTGCCAGTAGTCCCCGGGACATCACCGGGGAGCTGTTTTTT
>TRBD1|TRBJ2-7|TRBV6-6|NA
CASTRDRGYEQYF
TGTGCCAGCACCCGGGACAGGGGTTACGAGCAGTACTTC
>TRBD2|TRBJ2-3|TRBV11-2|NA
CASSRGAGGNTDTQYF
TGTGCCAGCAGCAGGGGAGCGGGGGGAAACACAGATACGCAGTATTTT
>NA|TRBJ1-1|TRBV29-1|NA
CSVVLPGTREAFF
TGCAGCGTTGTCTTACCGGGCACCCGCGAAGCTTTCTTT
>NA|TRBJ1-5|TRBV6-5|NA
CASSRTVGQPQHF
TGTGCCAGCAGCAGGACAGTCGGGCAGCCCCAGCATTTT
>NA|TRBJ1-5|TRBV5-4|NA
CASSLDYQPQHF
TGTGCCAGCAGCTTGGACTACCAGCCCCAGCATTTT
>NA|TRBJ1-6|TRBV27|NA
CASSPRTETYNSPLHF
TGTGCCAGCAGTCCTCGGACGGAAACATATAATTCACCCCTCCACTTT
>NA|TRBJ1-2|TRBV6-5|NA
CASTRAAHYGYTF
TGTGCCAGCACCCGGGCGGCCCACTATGGCTACACCTTC
>NA|TRBJ2-7|TRBV4-3|NA
CASSRLPGSEQYF
TGCGCCAGCAGCCGCTTGCCAGGGTCCGAGCAGTACTTC
>TRBD2|TRBJ2-5|TRBV9|NA
CASSVGMGSGGTQETQYF
TGTGCCAGCAGCGTAGGAATGGGTAGCGGGGGAACCCAAGAGACCCAGTACTTC
>NA|TRBJ2-6|TRBV7-9|NA
CASSFFPPLSGANVLTF
TGTGCCAGCAGCTTTTTCCCCCCCCTCTCTGGGGCCAACGTCCTGACTTTC
>NA|TRBJ2-5|TRBV7-2|NA
CASSLGRARETQYF
TGTGCCAGCAGCTTAGGAAGGGCGCGAGAGACCCAGTACTTC
>TRBD2|TRBJ2-1|TRBV29-1|NA
CSVGLAGGRNEQFF
TGCAGCGTTGGCCTAGCGGGAGGTCGGAATGAGCAGTTCTTC
>NA|TRBJ1-5|TRBV12-5|NA
CASGLVDGQPQHF
TGTGCTAGTGGTTTGGTCGACGGTCAGCCCCAGCATTTT
>TRBD1|TRBJ1-2|TRBV25-1|NA
CASSEGTGSFYGYTF
TGTGCCAGCAGTGAAGGGACAGGGAGTTTCTATGGCTACACCTTC
>NA|TRBJ1-3|TRBV5-1|once
CASSPGLMGNTIYF
TGCGCCAGCAGTCCGGGCCTGATGGGAAACACCATATATTTT
>TRBD1|TRBJ1-2|TRBV11-2|NA
CASSLDGTEAYGYTF
TGTGCCAGCAGCTTAGATGGGACAGAGGCCTATGGCTACACCTTC
>NA|TRBJ2-1|TRBV2|NA
CASSGEARNEQFF
TGTGCCAGCAGTGGAGAAGCCCGTAATGAGCAGTTCTTC
>NA|TRBJ1-1|TRBV5-1|NA
CASSEQPQGTEAFF
TGCGCCAGCAGCGAACAGCCCCAGGGTACTGAAGCTTTCTTT
>NA|TRBJ1-2|TRBV4-1|NA
CASSQDGTFPPIYGYTF
TGCGCCAGCAGCCAAGATGGGACCTTCCCCCCCATCTATGGCTACACCTTC
>NA|TRBJ1-2|TRBV5-1|NA
CASSLTARGTGSNYGYTF
TGCGCCAGCAGCTTGACCGCCCGTGGGACGGGGTCGAACTATGGCTACACCTTC
>NA|TRBJ2-5|TRBV5-1|NA
CASSLGGLGETQYF
TGCGCCAGCAGCTTAGGGGGACTGGGGGAGACCCAGTACTTC
>NA|TRBJ2-1|TRBV7-9|NA
CASSKRGPGAGGGYNEQFF
TGTGCCAGCAGCAAAAGGGGGCCTGGGGCGGGAGGAGGATACAATGAGCAGTTCTTC
>NA|TRBJ1-5|TRBV10-1|few
CAIRGPRGQVEPQHF
TGCGCCATCAGAGGACCCCGGGGCCAAGTTGAGCCCCAGCATTTT
>NA|TRBJ2-5|TRBV5-1|once
CASRDSQWASDQETQYF
TGCGCCAGCAGGGATTCACAGTGGGCTAGCGATCAAGAGACCCAGTACTTC
>NA|TRBJ1-2|TRBV10-3|NA
CAISESGYGYTF
TGTGCCATCAGTGAGTCCGGATATGGCTACACCTTC
>TRBD1|TRBJ2-2|TRBV2|once
CASRSRGQAGELFF
TGTGCCAGCAGGAGCAGGGGGCAAGCCGGGGAGCTGTTTTTT
>TRBD1|TRBJ1-3|TRBV29-1|NA
CSVDLGTGGNTIYF
TGCAGCGTGGACTTGGGGACAGGGGGAAACACCATATATTTT
>NA|TRBJ1-3|TRBV6-6|once
CAVSRDRYSGNTIYF
TGTGCCGTCTCAAGGGACCGCTACTCTGGAAACACCATATATTTT
>NA|TRBJ2-7|TRBV28|NA
CASSPPLGAGPYEQYF
TGTGCCAGCAGCCCACCCCTCGGGGCAGGACCCTACGAGCAGTACTTC
>NA|TRBJ1-2|TRBV18|few
CASSPSGEYYGYTF
TGTGCCAGCTCACCGTCAGGGGAGTACTATGGCTACACCTTC
>NA|TRBJ1-4|TRBV10-1|NA
CASSDTGYGKLFF
TGCGCCAGCAGTGACACAGGGTATGGAAAACTGTTTTTT
>NA|TRBJ1-1|TRBV29-1|NA
CSVGSRDGTEAFF
TGCAGCGTTGGGAGCAGGGACGGAACTGAAGCTTTCTTT
>TRBD2|TRBJ2-1|TRBV29-1|NA
CSVDGGTTDEQFF
TGCAGCGTTGACGGCGGGACTACGGATGAGCAGTTCTTC
>NA|TRBJ1-2|TRBV7-8|NA
CASSPVGGGYTF
TGTGCCAGCAGCCCCGTGGGGGGTGGCTACACCTTC
>NA|TRBJ2-5|TRBV1|NA
CTSSQEAALETQYF
TGCACCAGCAGCCAAGAAGCCGCCTTGGAGACCCAGTACTTC
>TRBD1|TRBJ1-1|TRBV10-3|NA
CAIRNPTGPSTEAFF
TGTGCCATCAGGAACCCGACAGGGCCGAGCACTGAAGCTTTCTTT